The source of this TCR beta chain is a study of shared clonotypes between healthy human individuals. Study as a whole: Donors had three CD4 naive, three CD4 memory, two CD8 naive and one CD8 memory plate apiece. Overall study findings and caveats: Non-shared clonotypes had lower generation probabilities than clonotypes shared by all four sorted-subset donors.

The CDR3 consists of 14 residues. The germline V gene has CDR1 GTSNPN and CDR2 SVGIG (reference sequence). Generated by immunoSEQ multiplex PCR, the TCRdb table keeps only in-frame clones and is missing some. The sample yields roughly 330,000 clones, under 80% seen once. A CD45RA+ naive subset and a CD45RA-negative memory subset were split from CD4+ cells. Notes on this clone: What it binds is unknown. At one end the junction does not follow the germline gene, possibly because of a read error.

The sequence was collected from a man younger than 40 in good health. V gene TRBV30 combines with J gene TRBJ1-2, with D perhaps matching TRBD1 (6 bases). The sample was memory CD4+ T cells sorted from blood. Subset of the sample: CD45RA-negative fraction. The CDR3 DNA follows: TGTGCCCGGAGTGCCGACGGGGGCAAGAACGGCTACACCTTC. Protein: CARSADGGKNGYTF.